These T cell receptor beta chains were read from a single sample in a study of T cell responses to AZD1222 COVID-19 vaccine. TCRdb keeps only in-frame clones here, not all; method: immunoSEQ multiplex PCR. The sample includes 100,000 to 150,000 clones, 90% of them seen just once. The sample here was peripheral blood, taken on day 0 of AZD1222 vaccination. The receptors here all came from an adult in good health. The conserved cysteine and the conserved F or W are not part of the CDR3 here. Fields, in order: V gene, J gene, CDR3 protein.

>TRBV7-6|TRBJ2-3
ASSPLAGGADTQY
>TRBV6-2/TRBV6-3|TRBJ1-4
ASSYPPPGGWEKLF
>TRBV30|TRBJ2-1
ACTGGNEQF
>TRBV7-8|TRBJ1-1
ASSSHRKNTEAF
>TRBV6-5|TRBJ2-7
ASSYSNYGFSEQY
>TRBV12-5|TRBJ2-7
ASGWGDYEQY
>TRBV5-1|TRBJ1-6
ASSLEPSAYNSPLH
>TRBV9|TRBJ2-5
ASSAITGLTGETQY
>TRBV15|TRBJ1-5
ATSRDHESRGPYSNQPQH
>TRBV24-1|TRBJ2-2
ATSDYRDKNTGELF
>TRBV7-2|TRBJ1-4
ASSLGGEKLF
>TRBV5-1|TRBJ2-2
ASSITSGEPNAGELF
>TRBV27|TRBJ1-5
ASSLGSGGVQPQH
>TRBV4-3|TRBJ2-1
ASSQDSGLAGGPDNEQF
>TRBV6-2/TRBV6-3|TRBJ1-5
ASSPFSGNQPQH